This TCR beta chain is from a study of Ad26.COV2.S vaccination and SARS-CoV-2 variants. Study as a whole: Each vaccinee took Ad26.COV2.S intramuscularly, once or twice 56 days apart.

Treatment denoted: roughly 20 received Ad26.COV2.S at low or high dose, single or two shots; 5 received placebo; per-sample allocation not given. The study sampled participants on day 63 after the first vaccine or placebo injection. Profiled with immunoSEQ multiplex PCR; TCRdb holds only in-frame clones, not every one. In the table there are roughly 350,000 clones, less than 90% of which are singletons. Between the trimmed V and J ends, which lost 0 bases and 4 bases, there was a span of 9 bases. Germline V gives CDR1 WSHSY, CDR2 SAAADI. The CDR3 runs to 14 residues. This specimen consisted of peripheral blood, obtained in a trial of Ad26.COV2.S vaccine versus placebo. This sequence joins TRBV10-2 and TRBJ1-2, with D uncertain. The receptor was isolated from a person aged 18-65 years who received the Ad26.COV2.S COVID-19 vaccine or a placebo. The CDR3 sequence: CASSESGRIYGYTF. In nucleotides, the CDR3 is TGCGCCAGCAGTGAGTCTGGGCGAATCTATGGCTACACCTTC.